These 18 T cell receptor beta chains were sequenced from one sample in a study of patients and donors after allogeneic stem cell transplantation. One entry per CDR3 protein results from TCRdb running MiXCR on the RT-PCR reads. The table lists 800,000 to 1,000,000 distinct CDR3 sequences, under 20% of them singletons. The sequenced sample was blood, either unsorted or a sorted T cell fraction (not recorded which). The receptors were gathered from a human donor who was either an allogeneic HSCT recipient or a stem cell or donor lymphocyte infusion donor (not recorded which). It is not recorded whose cells these are; they may come from a transplant donor.

The CDR3 reads CASSLEGFGYEQYF. DNA for the CDR3: TGCGCCAGCAGCTTGGAGGGTTTCGGCTACGAGCAGTACTTC. The chain employs TRBV5-1 and TRBJ2-7, with D uncertain. The CDR3 consists of 14 residues. V lost 0 bases and J 3 bases, leaving 10 bases between the germline ends. Per the germline V gene, CDR1 is SGHRS and CDR2 is YFSETQ.

This clonotype was detected only a few times. This chain joins TRBV4-3 and TRBJ2-3; D is uncertain. CDR1 and CDR2 (germline): LGHNA, YSLEER. The V end lost 3 bases, the J end lost 6 bases, and 16 bases lay between the germline ends. This CDR3 region has 15 residues. This chain's CDR3 is CASSQERPDRDTQYF. For the CDR3, the DNA is TGCGCCAGCAGCCAGGAGAGACCGGACCGGGATACGCAGTATTTT.

The chain carries TRBV20-1 and TRBJ2-4; 8 nucleotides match TRBD2. After removal of 0 bases from V and 9 bases from J, the junction contained 4 bases not matched to a gene. This CDR3 contains 13 residues. The germline V gene encodes CDR1 DFQATT and CDR2 SNEGSKA (reference sequence). The CDR3 DNA follows: TGCAGTGCTAGAGACGACCGGGGGGGCATTCAGTACTTC. Its translation: CSARDDRGGIQYF.

The V gene is TRBV11-2, the J gene TRBJ2-1, with a tentative D call TRBD2 (6 bases). Trimming shortened V by 3 bases and J by 3 bases, and 9 bases separated the two germline ends. Germline CDR1 SGHAT, CDR2 FQNNGV. The CDR3 is made up of 14 amino acids. The CDR3 here is CASSFPDYYNEQFF. The CDR3, as DNA: TGTGCCAGCAGCTTCCCGGACTACTACAATGAGCAGTTCTTC.

V and J are TRBV6-1 and TRBJ2-3; D call uncertain. In germline, CDR1 is MNHNS, CDR2 SASEGT. The V gene lost 11 bases and the J gene lost 0 bases, with 15 bases spanning the gap. The CDR3 spans 14 residues. CDR3 loop: CASRKGPSTDTQYF. DNA of the CDR3: TGTGCCTCCCGAAAGGGTCCTAGCACAGATACGCAGTATTTT.

The chain carries TRBV4-3 and TRBJ2-5, with unresolved D. Germline lookup yields CDR1 LGHNA and CDR2 YSLEER. This CDR3 is built from 12 residues. Trimming pared 3 bases from V and 5 bases from J, leaving 7 bases between. CDR3 bases: TGCGCCAGCAGCCAGCCTTGGGAGACCCAGTACTTC. Translating it yields CASSQPWETQYF.

V and J are TRBV20-1 and TRBJ2-5; D might be TRBD1 or TRBD2, each matching 6 bases. This CDR3 has 12 residues. CDR1 DFQATT and CDR2 SNEGSKA come from the germline V gene (reference sequence). The germline V and J ends were trimmed by 1 base and 5 bases, with 8 bases remaining between them. CDR3 DNA sequence: TGCAGTGCTAGAGGGGGGGCGGAGACCCAGTACTTC. Translated: CSARGGAETQYF.

This clonotype has a handful of counts. This chain joins TRBV12-3 or TRBV12-4 and TRBJ2-1, with TRBD1 matching 7 bases. CDR3 length: 17 residues. The V segment lost 7 bases and the J segment 1 base; nucleotides outside the gene matches: 13. CDR3 loop: CASTQTLHRGSYNEQFF. CDR3 in DNA: TGTGCCAGCACTCAAACCCTTCACAGGGGATCCTACAATGAGCAGTTCTTC.

The table lists this clonotype with a few counts. The chain couples TRBV6-1 to TRBJ2-1; TRBD2 matches 11 bases. This CDR3 has 16 amino acids. After removal of 5 bases from V and 8 bases from J, the junction contained 11 bases not matched to a gene. CDR1 MNHNS and CDR2 SASEGT come from the germline V gene. The CDR3 region is CASSNPIAGGEHEQFF. The CDR3 DNA sequence: TGTGCCAGCAGTAACCCCATAGCGGGAGGGGAACATGAGCAGTTCTTC.

This clonotype appeared a few times. V is TRBV29-1 and J is TRBJ2-5; 8 positions agree with TRBD1. J gave up 1 base and V 4 bases, and 5 bases lay outside the gene matches. Per germline, CDR1 SQVTM and CDR2 ANQGSEA. This CDR3 has 14 residues. The CDR3 nucleotides are TGCAGCGTTGTGAGGGACAGGCCCCAAGAGACCCAGTACTTC. Translation gives CSVVRDRPQETQYF. Complete variable domain (other parts from reference TRBV29-1 and TRBJ2-5): SAVISQKPSRDICQRGTSLTIQCQVDSQVTMMFWYRQQPGQSLTLIATANQGSEATYESGFVIDKFPISRPNLTFSTLTVSNMSPEDSSIYLCSVVRDRPQETQYFGPGTRLLVL.

This clonotype was seen only a few times. The rearrangement joins TRBV6-5 to TRBJ2-6; D uncertain. This CDR3 has 16 amino acids. Germline V gives CDR1 MNHEY, CDR2 SVGAGI. Deletions cut 6 bases from V and 0 bases from J, with 12 bases between. The CDR3 sequence is CASSYLPGSGANVLTF. The CDR3 nucleotides read TGTGCCAGCAGCTACCTTCCTGGCTCTGGGGCCAACGTCCTGACTTTC.

This clonotype showed up just a few times. The V and J genes are TRBV3-1 and TRBJ2-4; no reliable D call. The CDR3 loop spans 12 amino acids. The V gene lost 2 bases and the J gene lost 4 bases, with 3 bases spanning the gap. Germline values: CDR1 LGHDT, CDR2 YNNKEL (reference sequence). The DNA of the CDR3 is TGTGCCAGCAGCCAACATAAAAACATTCAGTACTTC. It translates to CASSQHKNIQYF.

The table lists this clonotype with a few counts. V gene TRBV5-1 combines with J gene TRBJ2-3; D is perhaps TRBD1 (5 bases). CDR3 size: 16 residues. Germline values: CDR1 SGHRS, CDR2 YFSETQ. Trimming left V 0 bases short and J 0 bases short, with 11 bases between. CDR3 nucleotide sequence: TGCGCCAGCAGCTTGGAGGGTTGGGGCAGCACAGATACGCAGTATTTT. Translating it yields CASSLEGWGSTDTQYF.

J is TRBJ1-3 and V is TRBV30; D ambiguous. Looked up from germline, CDR1 is GTSNPN and CDR2 is SVGIG (reference sequence). Trimming cost V 7 bases and J 0 bases, with 13 bases left between them. The CDR3 has 14 residues. The CDR3 loop reads CASRGGSSGNTIYF. In DNA, the CDR3 is TGTGCCTCCCGTGGTGGTTCCTCTGGAAACACCATATATTTT.

This clonotype was counted many times. The rearrangement joins TRBV20-1 to TRBJ2-6, with 10 bases lining up with TRBD2. Looked up from germline, CDR1 is DFQATT and CDR2 is SNEGSKA (reference sequence). The CDR3 loop spans 18 amino acids. After removal of 6 bases from V and 1 base from J, the junction contained 12 bases not matched to a gene. In nucleotides, the CDR3 is TGCAGTGCCCCCTCTAGCGGGAGCTCTAATTCTGGGGCCAACGTCCTGACTTTC. This encodes CSAPSSGSSNSGANVLTF.

This clonotype was recorded many times. V gene TRBV6-1 combines with J gene TRBJ2-1; TRBD2 agrees at 14 bases. CDR1 is MNHNS, CDR2 SASEGT, per germline. The junction had 7 bases not matched to a gene; V was cut back by 6 bases and J by 6 bases. The CDR3 totals 16 residues. CDR3 sequence reads: CASRPRTSGRINEQFF. The CDR3 DNA follows: TGTGCCAGCAGACCTCGGACTAGCGGGAGGATCAATGAGCAGTTCTTC.

Ten or more counts support this clonotype. This rearrangement joins TRBV12-3 or TRBV12-4 to TRBJ1-1, with TRBD1 identical over 10 bases. After removal of 5 bases from V and 6 bases from J, the junction contained 6 bases not matched to a gene. The CDR3 has 14 residues. The CDR3 protein is CASSPLGQGAEAFF. CDR3 nucleotide sequence: TGTGCCAGCAGTCCTCTAGGACAGGGGGCTGAAGCTTTCTTT.

The gene calls are TRBV7-2 and TRBJ2-7; D is unresolved. In germline, CDR1 is SGHTA, CDR2 FQGNSA. V lost 2 bases, J lost 1 base, and 9 bases lay in between. The CDR3 consists of 14 residues. The CDR3 nucleotides read TGTGCCAGCAGCTTAATAACGTTGTCCTACGAGCAGTACTTC. Its translation is CASSLITLSYEQYF.